The sequence of this TCR beta chain was determined in a study of cytotoxic CD8 clonotypes in ibrutinib-treated CLL. Study at large: The group held some ten relapsed/refractory and 15 treatment-naive patients, with around 18 IGHV unmutated. After median approximately 74 months, approximately 14 stayed in remission, approximately twelve progressed; responses roughly 24 partial, 2 complete.

Study-wide results and caveats: The public clonotypes identified were infrequent and showed contraction or stability on treatment.

Germline V gene data show CDR1 as SGHTA and CDR2 as FQGNSA. The CDR3 sequence is 17 residues long. The junction had 11 bases not matched to a gene; V was cut back by 2 bases and J by 4 bases. Remarks on this clone: The antigen remains unidentified.

TCRdb keeps only in-frame clones here, not all; method: immunoSEQ multiplex PCR. The table lists approximately 40,000 clones, about three quarters of them singletons. The chain joins TRBV7-2 to TRBJ2-3; 8 positions agree with TRBD2. The receptor's source is a human donor with chronic lymphocytic leukemia. This material consisted of PBMCs, taken at disease progression, from a patient treated with ibrutinib. The CDR3 coding sequence is TGTGCCAGCAGCTTATGGGCGGGGGGCACTATGTCAGATACGCAGTATTTT. Its protein product is CASSLWAGGTMSDTQYF. Full variable domain (outside the CDR3, taken from reference TRBV7-2 and TRBJ2-3): GAGVSQSPSNKVTEKGKDVELRCDPISGHTALYWYRQSLGQGLEFLIYFQGNSAPDKSGLPSDRFSAERTGGSVSTLTIQRTQQEDSAVYLCASSLWAGGTMSDTQYFGPGTRLTVL.